Each of the 22 T cell receptor beta chains below was sequenced from the same sample in a study of T cell responses to AZD1222 COVID-19 vaccine. TCRdb keeps only in-frame clones here, not all; method: immunoSEQ multiplex PCR. This sample has around 200,000 clones, with approximately 90% found just once. Sequences were derived from peripheral blood, sampled 28 days after the second AZD1222 dose. Source of these receptors: an adult who received the AZD1222 COVID-19 vaccine.

V gene TRBV3-1 (or the pseudogene TRBV3-2) combines with J gene TRBJ2-6; 9 bases are shared with TRBD1. The CDR3 contains 20 residues. From germline, CDR1 is LGHDT and CDR2 YNNKEL (reference sequence). The J segment lost 0 bases and the V segment lost 0 bases, leaving 9 bases of the junction unmatched. The CDR3 sequence is CASSQDRQRDRDSGANVLTF. In DNA form, the CDR3 reads TGTGCCAGCAGCCAAGATCGTCAACGGGACAGGGACTCTGGGGCCAACGTCCTGACTTTC.

The chain couples TRBV18 to TRBJ2-3; D call uncertain. V was clipped by 5 bases and J by 0 bases, with 9 bases between them. The CDR3 has 14 residues. From germline, CDR1 is KGHSH and CDR2 LQKENI. CDR3 region: CASSVVLSTDTQYF. The CDR3 DNA follows: TGTGCCAGCTCAGTGGTACTGAGCACAGATACGCAGTATTTT.

The chain joins TRBV28 to TRBJ2-7; D ambiguous. The CDR3 consists of 16 residues. CDR1 and CDR2 (germline): MDHEN, SYDVKM. Trimming shortened V by 9 bases and J by 4 bases, and 25 bases separated the two germline ends. CDR3 sequence (DNA): TGTGCCAGTTGCTCGCCTGGCGACCGAACACTTTACGAGCAGTACTTC. It encodes CASCSPGDRTLYEQYF.

This chain connects TRBV30 to TRBJ2-1; 12 nucleotides line up with TRBD2. The V and J ends lost 5 bases and 12 bases, in that order; junction bases with no gene match: 5. The CDR3 spans 12 residues. From germline, CDR1 is GTSNPN and CDR2 SVGIG (reference sequence). In DNA form, the CDR3 reads TGTGCCTGGTTGCTAGCGGGAGGGGGGCAGTTCTTC. It yields the protein CAWLLAGGGQFF.

In this sample, this clone turned up a few times. The chain is built from TRBV9 and TRBJ1-5, with a tentative D call TRBD1 (5 bases). Germline CDR1 reads SGDLS; CDR2 reads YYNGEE. CDR3 length: 15 residues. The V end lost 0 bases, the J end lost 3 bases, and 10 bases lay between the germline ends. The CDR3 spells CASSVDQGYNQPQHF. CDR3 sequence (DNA): TGTGCCAGCAGCGTAGACCAGGGTTACAATCAGCCCCAGCATTTT.

The chain recombines TRBV12-5 with TRBJ2-5, with 11 nucleotides matching TRBD1. Germline loops: CDR1 LGHNT, CDR2 FRNRAP. V was clipped by 3 bases and J by 4 bases; unmatched bases: 7. The length of the CDR3 is 16 residues. This CDR3 is CASGFCGQGARETQYF. CDR3 bases: TGTGCTAGTGGTTTTTGTGGACAGGGGGCCAGAGAGACCCAGTACTTC.

This chain links TRBV4-3 with TRBJ1-1; D is unclear. The CDR3 has 14 amino acids. Germline lookup yields CDR1 LGHNA and CDR2 YSLEER. V lost 4 bases and J 2 bases, leaving 11 bases between the germline ends. CDR3 DNA: TGCGCCAGCAGCCGCAGAGGGATTAACACTGAAGCTTTCTTT. As protein: CASSRRGINTEAFF.

This clone was recorded once. The genes are TRBV7-9 and TRBJ2-1, with D perhaps matching TRBD1 (6 bases). Trimming shortened V by 1 base and J by 4 bases, and 8 bases separated the two germline ends. Germline CDR1 and CDR2: SEHNR and FQNEAQ (reference sequence). The CDR3 consists of 14 residues. CDR3: CASSLDGTYNEQFF. CDR3 in DNA: TGTGCCAGCAGCTTAGACGGGACATACAATGAGCAGTTCTTC.

The CDR3 loop is CASSISQTAAGYTF. For the CDR3, the DNA is TGTGCCAGTAGTATATCCCAGACTGCCGCTGGCTACACCTTC. The chain carries TRBV19 and TRBJ1-2; D remains ambiguous. The CDR3 is 14 amino acids. V was clipped by 2 bases and J by 7 bases, with 14 bases between them. Per the germline V gene, CDR1 is LNHDA and CDR2 is SQIVND (reference sequence).

The V gene is TRBV6-5, the J gene TRBJ2-4; maybe TRBD1 (5 bases). Deletions cut 7 bases from V and 10 bases from J, with 14 bases between. In germline, CDR1 is MNHEY, CDR2 SVGAGI. This CDR3 has 12 amino acids. CDR3 DNA sequence: TGTGCCAGCACCGCCAGGGTGGGGATTCAGTACTTC. It translates to CASTARVGIQYF.

Note on this clone: The sample holds other DNA sequences that translate to the same CDR3. As DNA, the CDR3 is TGTGCCAGCTCACCAGGGCAAAACACTGAAGCTTTCTTT. Translating it yields CASSPGQNTEAFF. V usage is TRBV18 and J usage is TRBJ1-1; D uncertain. The CDR3 extends over 13 amino acids. The V end lost 2 bases, the J end lost 2 bases, and 6 bases lay between the germline ends. The germline V gene has CDR1 KGHSH and CDR2 LQKENI.

The chain has TRBV7-9 and TRBJ2-7; 13 bases map to TRBD2. The CDR3 extends over 13 amino acids. The V gene's germline CDR1 is SEHNR and CDR2 FQNEAQ (reference sequence). Unmatched junction bases numbered 2, after V lost 8 bases and J lost 4 bases. CDR3 in amino acids: CASGLAGEYEQYF. The CDR3 DNA reads TGTGCCAGCGGACTAGCGGGAGAGTACGAGCAGTACTTC.

The chain employs TRBV28 and TRBJ1-1; TRBD1 matches at 11 bases. This CDR3 is 15 amino acids long. V lost 5 bases, J lost 6 bases, and 8 bases stayed unmatched. The germline gives CDR1 MDHEN, CDR2 SYDVKM. CDR3 residues: CASSPLGQGDPEAFF. CDR3 coding DNA: TGTGCCAGCAGTCCATTGGGACAGGGGGACCCTGAAGCTTTCTTT.

This clone appeared a single time. The chain has TRBV7-2 and TRBJ2-3; 7 nucleotides line up with TRBD2. CDR3 size: 16 residues. Unmatched junction bases numbered 5, after V lost 2 bases and J lost 0 bases. Germline values: CDR1 SGHTA, CDR2 FQGNSA. CDR3 amino acids: CASSLRRAGSTDTQYF. CDR3 bases: TGTGCCAGCAGCTTAAGGCGAGCGGGAAGCACAGATACGCAGTATTTT.

The V gene is TRBV3-1 (or the pseudogene TRBV3-2), the J gene TRBJ2-1, with D uncertain. Germline loops: CDR1 LGHDT, CDR2 YNNKEL (reference sequence). The V end lost 1 base, the J end lost 3 bases, and 10 bases lay between the germline ends. The CDR3 consists of 15 residues. The CDR3 DNA follows: TGTGCCAGCAGCCAAGTGGAGCTAAACTACAATGAGCAGTTCTTC. Protein product: CASSQVELNYNEQFF.

The chain recombines TRBV27 with TRBJ1-1; D is unresolved. The CDR3 contains 13 residues. The ends were cut back, 0 bases at V and 5 bases at J, with 7 bases in the middle. Germline CDR1 reads MNHEY; CDR2 reads SMNVEV (reference sequence). The CDR3 loop is CASSLSGWTEAFF. CDR3 coding DNA: TGTGCCAGCAGTTTATCAGGGTGGACTGAAGCTTTCTTT.

The chain employs TRBV28 and TRBJ1-2, with TRBD1 matching over 7 bases. With V trimmed by 9 bases and J by 7 bases, 8 bases remained unmatched. This CDR3 is 12 amino acids long. Per the germline V gene, CDR1 is MDHEN and CDR2 is SYDVKM. CDR3 protein: CASLRGGSGYTF. CDR3 sequence (DNA): TGTGCCAGTCTAAGAGGGGGCAGTGGCTACACCTTC.

The rearrangement links TRBV28 to TRBJ2-7, with a weak D call TRBD2 (6 bases). The germline CDR1 and CDR2 sequences are MDHEN and SYDVKM. V gave up 6 bases and J gave up 1 base, with 16 bases separating them. The CDR3 runs 15 residues. The CDR3, as DNA: TGTGCCAGCAGAACCGGGGGAACAGGTTCCTACGAGCAGTACTTC. It is translated as CASRTGGTGSYEQYF.

The J gene is TRBJ2-7, the V gene TRBV7-8; possibly TRBD1 for D (7 bases). The germline CDR1 and CDR2 sequences are SGHVS and FQNEAQ. V shed 4 bases and J shed 4 bases, with 11 bases lying between them. The CDR3 has 13 residues. In DNA, the CDR3 is TGTGCCAGCAGCTCCCAGGGGGGTTACGAGCAGTACTTC. Amino acid sequence: CASSSQGGYEQYF.

The chain couples TRBV7-9 to TRBJ1-3; D remains ambiguous. V gave up 1 base and J gave up 0 bases, with 7 bases separating them. The CDR3 extends over 15 amino acids. From germline, CDR1 is SEHNR and CDR2 FQNEAQ (reference sequence). Written as DNA, the CDR3 is TGTGCCAGCAGCTTAGGAGACCACTCTGGAAACACCATATATTTT. Its protein product is CASSLGDHSGNTIYF.

V gene TRBV7-9 combines with J gene TRBJ2-3; D is ambiguous. Germline CDR1 SEHNR, CDR2 FQNEAQ (reference sequence). The CDR3 contains 15 residues. The germline V and J ends were trimmed by 3 bases and 0 bases, with 10 bases remaining between them. CDR3 sequence reads: CASSLGQLSTDTQYF. Here the CDR3 DNA reads TGTGCCAGCAGCTTGGGTCAGTTAAGCACAGATACGCAGTATTTT.

This clone was picked up one time. This sequence joins TRBV19 and TRBJ1-5, with 7 bases fitting TRBD1. J was trimmed by 4 bases and V by 2 bases; bases with no gene match: 2. Germline V gives CDR1 LNHDA, CDR2 SQIVND (reference sequence). This CDR3 contains 14 residues. DNA for the CDR3: TGTGCCAGTAGTATACAGGGGGGGAATCAGCCCCAGCATTTT. Protein product: CASSIQGGNQPQHF.